The 21 T cell receptor beta chains presented below share a single source sample, sequenced in a study of vaccination effects on CD4 cells after COVID-19. The method was immunoSEQ multiplex PCR; TCRdb's version includes in-frame clones alone and lacks a portion of them. The sample has tens of thousands of clones; less than 85% are singletons. Isolation of CD4+ T cells took place after more than 9 days of culture. Antigens of these TCRs are unknown. Sequencing used CD4+ T cells from PBMCs cultured without peptide, obtained before COVID-19 vaccination. These receptors all come from a human donor who received a COVID-19 vaccine.

The chain employs TRBV29-1 and TRBJ2-1, with D perhaps given as TRBD1 or TRBD2 (5 bases each). Germline values: CDR1 SQVTM, CDR2 ANQGSEA. This CDR3 spans 14 amino acids. The V end lost 3 bases, the J end lost 8 bases, and 17 bases lay between the germline ends. For the CDR3, the DNA is TGCAGCGTTGAGGTGGGGCTAGCTAGAGATGAGCAGTTCTTC. It encodes CSVEVGLARDEQFF.

This chain connects TRBV3-1 (or the pseudogene TRBV3-2) to TRBJ2-5; D is uncertain. Per the germline V gene, CDR1 is LGHDT and CDR2 is YNNKEL (reference sequence). Trimming cost V 1 base and J 3 bases, with 3 bases left between them. The CDR3 extends over 12 amino acids. The CDR3 DNA reads as TGTGCCAGCAGCCAAGTGAAAGAGACCCAGTACTTC. Translated: CASSQVKETQYF.

This clone was counted a single time. The gene calls are TRBV12-3 or TRBV12-4 and TRBJ1-2; D not resolved. This CDR3 is built from 13 residues. The V end was cut by 4 bases, the J end by 7 bases, with 13 bases between. The CDR3 bases are TGTGCCAGCAGTTCGCGGGAATGGGGTGGCTACACCTTC. As protein: CASSSREWGGYTF.

The chain joins TRBV11-2 to TRBJ2-7; D possibly corresponds to TRBD1 (6 bases). Looked up from germline, CDR1 is SGHAT and CDR2 is FQNNGV. The CDR3 loop spans 15 amino acids. The ends were cut back, 7 bases at V and 1 base at J, with 17 bases in the middle. DNA of the CDR3: TGTGCCAGCACCCCGCCCAGGGGCGCATCCTACGAGCAGTACTTC. As protein: CASTPPRGASYEQYF.

This sequence joins TRBV6-5 and TRBJ2-3; no clear D gene. Germline CDR1 MNHEY, CDR2 SVGAGI. The ends were cut back, 7 bases at V and 0 bases at J, with 8 bases in the middle. The CDR3 sequence is 13 residues long. The CDR3, as DNA: TGTGCCAGCACCCTAGACAGCACAGATACGCAGTATTTT. The encoded protein is CASTLDSTDTQYF.

The rearrangement joins TRBV14 to TRBJ2-1; TRBD2 agrees at 9 bases. The CDR3 length is 17 residues. The V segment lost 0 bases and the J segment 8 bases; nucleotides outside the gene matches: 11. Germline values: CDR1 SGHDN, CDR2 FVKESK. DNA for the CDR3: TGTGCCAGCAGCCAAGAAGTAGGCGGGAGGGCCGTGGATGAGCAGTTCTTC. This encodes CASSQEVGGRAVDEQFF.

The chain uses TRBV18 and TRBJ1-5, with D perhaps matching TRBD1 (5 bases). The CDR3 is made up of 13 amino acids. Per the germline V gene, CDR1 is KGHSH and CDR2 is LQKENI. V lost 5 bases, J lost 2 bases, and 7 bases lay in between. The CDR3 protein is CASSMGRNQPQHF. The CDR3 coding sequence is TGTGCCAGCTCAATGGGGCGCAATCAGCCCCAGCATTTT.

The chain has TRBV9 and TRBJ1-4; perhaps TRBD1 as D (5 bases). Germline V gene lookup returns CDR1 SGDLS and CDR2 YYNGEE. Trimming pared 4 bases from V and 4 bases from J, leaving 14 bases between. The CDR3 sequence is 15 residues long. CDR3 protein: CASSPRDGNNEKLFF. Here the CDR3 DNA reads TGTGCCAGCAGCCCCCGGGACGGTAATAATGAAAAACTGTTTTTT. Full variable domain (remainder filled in from reference TRBV9 and TRBJ1-4): DSGVTQTPKHLITATGQRVTLRCSPRSGDLSVYWYQQSLDQGLQFLIQYYNGEERAKGNILERFSAQQFPDLHSELNLSSLELGDSALYFCASSPRDGNNEKLFFGSGTQLSVL.

This rearrangement joins TRBV15 to TRBJ2-3; D unclear. Trimming removed 0 bases from V and 2 bases from J, with 0 bases in between. Germline CDR1 and CDR2: LNHNV and YYDKDF (reference sequence). The CDR3 has 12 residues. CDR3 region: CATSRDTDTQYF. CDR3 in DNA: TGTGCCACCAGCAGAGACACAGATACGCAGTATTTT.

CDR3 amino acids: CASSPPPGEVSGGKNEQFF. CDR3 nucleotide sequence: TGCGCCAGCAGCCCGCCTCCCGGTGAGGTTAGCGGGGGGAAAAATGAGCAGTTCTTC. This chain uses TRBV5-1 with TRBJ2-1; TRBD2 agrees at 10 bases. The CDR3 covers 19 residues. Germline V gives CDR1 SGHRS, CDR2 YFSETQ. V dropped 4 bases and J dropped 7; count of bases not matched to a gene: 20.

The genes are TRBV10-3 and TRBJ1-2; weak D call: TRBD1 (5 bases). CDR3 length equals 12 residues. The germline V gene has CDR1 ENHRY and CDR2 SYGVKD. Trimming cost V 3 bases and J 7 bases, with 9 bases left between them. The CDR3, as DNA: TGTGCCATCAGTGACCGGGGGGTTGGCTACACCTTC. Protein product: CAISDRGVGYTF.

This chain uses TRBV5-6 with TRBJ2-3; 8 nucleotides align to TRBD2. The CDR3 extends over 18 amino acids. Germline-derived CDR1 and CDR2 are SGHDT and YYEEEE. V dropped 3 bases and J dropped 4; count of bases not matched to a gene: 16. CDR3 sequence: CASSYGGRGAASPDTQYF. CDR3 nucleotides: TGTGCCAGCAGCTACGGGGGGCGGGGGGCCGCGAGTCCAGATACGCAGTATTTT. The variable domain in full, completed from reference TRBV5-6 and TRBJ2-3, reads DAGVTQSPTHLIKTRGQQVTLRCSPKSGHDTVSWYQQALGQGPQFIFQYYEEEERQRGNFPDRFSGHQFPNYSSELNVNALLLGDSALYLCASSYGGRGAASPDTQYFGPGTRLTVL.

This clone was picked up a small number of times. The chain joins TRBV25-1 to TRBJ2-7; 7 bases map to TRBD1. Trimming took 6 bases from V and 6 from J; bases not matched to a gene: 5. CDR3 size: 12 residues. Germline V gene data show CDR1 as MGHDK and CDR2 as SYGVNS. CDR3 sequence (DNA): TGTGCCAGCAGAACCTCAGGGGGCGAGCAGTACTTC. Its protein product is CASRTSGGEQYF.

The chain is built from TRBV19 and TRBJ2-2, with 11 bases fitting TRBD2. There are 17 residues in the CDR3. Germline V lookup: CDR1 LNHDA, CDR2 SQIVND (reference sequence). V dropped 10 bases and J dropped 6; count of bases not matched to a gene: 16. CDR3 region: CATAPPGLLAGAGELFF. Here the CDR3 DNA reads TGTGCCACCGCCCCGCCCGGATTACTAGCGGGGGCCGGGGAGCTGTTTTTT.

The gene calls are TRBV5-1 and TRBJ2-2; 8 bases fit TRBD1. Germline loops: CDR1 SGHRS, CDR2 YFSETQ. The junction had 9 bases not matched to a gene; V was cut back by 6 bases and J by 5 bases. The CDR3 extends over 15 amino acids. In nucleotides, the CDR3 is TGCGCCAGCACCTTAAGGACAGGGCAGACCGGGGAGCTGTTTTTT. It codes for CASTLRTGQTGELFF.

This chain's CDR3 is CASSLGSGGEETQYF. The CDR3 nucleotides are TGCGCCAGCAGCTTGGGGTCAGGGGGTGAAGAGACCCAGTACTTC. J is TRBJ2-5 and V is TRBV5-1, with TRBD1 matching 7 bases. The germline V gene has CDR1 SGHRS and CDR2 YFSETQ. The CDR3 extends over 15 amino acids. V was clipped by 0 bases and J by 3 bases; unmatched bases: 5.

The J gene is TRBJ2-7, the V gene TRBV6-5; TRBD1 is a possible D gene (5 bases). There are 16 residues in the CDR3. In germline, CDR1 is MNHEY, CDR2 SVGAGI. Between the trimmed V and J ends, which lost 0 bases and 2 bases, there was a span of 14 bases. The CDR3 sequence: CASSYSTSPGPYEQYF. As DNA, the CDR3 is TGTGCCAGCAGTTACTCGACGAGTCCAGGGCCCTACGAGCAGTACTTC.

CDR3 nucleotide sequence: TGCGCCAGCAGCCCAGGGACAGGGGACAATTCACCCCTCCACTTT. Translated: CASSPGTGDNSPLHF. The chain combines TRBV5-1 with TRBJ1-6; TRBD1 aligns across 10 bases. CDR3 size: 15 residues. Trimming took 4 bases from V and 7 from J; bases not matched to a gene: 5. The germline V gene encodes CDR1 SGHRS and CDR2 YFSETQ.

This clone was seen more than once but under ten times. The chain uses TRBV27 and TRBJ1-5; D gene ambiguous. With 5 bases removed from V and 7 bases from J, the gap between germline ends came to 18 bases. The V gene's germline CDR1 is MNHEY and CDR2 SMNVEV (reference sequence). The CDR3 extends over 15 amino acids. In DNA form, the CDR3 reads TGTGCCAGCAGTCCCGGACGGATCCCCGGGCAGCCCCAGCATTTT. Translating gives CASSPGRIPGQPQHF.

This chain uses TRBV21-1 with TRBJ1-2; TRBD1 is the table's D call, not checked against the DNA. TRBV21-1 is a documented pseudogene. The CDR3 length is 16 residues. Here the CDR3 DNA reads TGTGCCAGCAGCCGCTCGACAGGGAGAACTAACTATGGCTACACCTTC. Its translation: CASSRSTGRTNYGYTF.

V is TRBV9 and J is TRBJ2-7, with D possibly being TRBD1 (7 bases). V lost 5 bases and J 0 bases, leaving 18 bases between the germline ends. This CDR3 comprises 16 residues. CDR1 is SGDLS and CDR2 is YYNGEE in the germline V gene. The CDR3 here is CASRRSGAGGSYEQYF. The CDR3 bases are TGTGCCAGCAGGCGTTCGGGAGCAGGGGGCTCCTACGAGCAGTACTTC.